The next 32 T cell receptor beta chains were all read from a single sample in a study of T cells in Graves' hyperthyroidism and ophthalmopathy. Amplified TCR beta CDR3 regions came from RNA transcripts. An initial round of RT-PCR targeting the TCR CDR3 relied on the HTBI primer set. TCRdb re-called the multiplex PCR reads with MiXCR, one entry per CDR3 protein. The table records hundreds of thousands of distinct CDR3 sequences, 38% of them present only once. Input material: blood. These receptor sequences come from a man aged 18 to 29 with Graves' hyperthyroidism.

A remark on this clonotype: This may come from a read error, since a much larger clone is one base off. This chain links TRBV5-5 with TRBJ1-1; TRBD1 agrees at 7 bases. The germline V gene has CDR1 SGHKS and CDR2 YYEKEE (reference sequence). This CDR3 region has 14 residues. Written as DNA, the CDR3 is TGTGCCAACAGCGCCGACAGGGATGGAGCTGAAGCTTTCTTT. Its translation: CANSADRDGAEAFF.

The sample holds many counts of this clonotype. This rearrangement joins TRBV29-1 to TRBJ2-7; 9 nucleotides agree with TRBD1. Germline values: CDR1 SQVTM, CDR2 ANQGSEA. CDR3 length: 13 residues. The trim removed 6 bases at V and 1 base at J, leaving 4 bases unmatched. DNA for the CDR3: TGCAGCGTCGCCGGGACAGGGTCCTACGAGCAGTACTTC. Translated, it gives CSVAGTGSYEQYF.

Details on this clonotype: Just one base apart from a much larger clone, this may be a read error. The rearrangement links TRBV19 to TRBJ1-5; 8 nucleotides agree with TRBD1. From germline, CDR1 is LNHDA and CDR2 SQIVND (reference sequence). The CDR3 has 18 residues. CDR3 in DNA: TGTGCCAGTAGGAGCTCCAGGGACAGGCTTCGTTCGGGTCAGCCCCCGCATTTT. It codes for CASRSSRDRLRSGQPPHF.

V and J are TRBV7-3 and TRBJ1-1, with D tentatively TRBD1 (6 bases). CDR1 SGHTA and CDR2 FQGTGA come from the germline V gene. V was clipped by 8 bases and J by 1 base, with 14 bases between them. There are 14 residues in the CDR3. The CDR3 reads CASPPGGQNTEAFF. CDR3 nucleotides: TGTGCCAGCCCCCCGGGGGGACAGAACACTGAAGCTTTCTTT.

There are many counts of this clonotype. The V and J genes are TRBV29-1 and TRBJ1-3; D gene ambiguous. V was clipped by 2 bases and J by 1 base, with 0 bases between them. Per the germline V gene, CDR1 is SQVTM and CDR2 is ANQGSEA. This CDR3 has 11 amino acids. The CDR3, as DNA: TGCAGCGTTGAATCTGGAAACACCATATATTTT. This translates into CSVESGNTIYF. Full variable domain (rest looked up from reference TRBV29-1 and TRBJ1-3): SAVISQKPSRDICQRGTSLTIQCQVDSQVTMMFWYRQQPGQSLTLIATANQGSEATYESGFVIDKFPISRPNLTFSTLTVSNMSPEDSSIYLCSVESGNTIYFGEGSWLTVV.

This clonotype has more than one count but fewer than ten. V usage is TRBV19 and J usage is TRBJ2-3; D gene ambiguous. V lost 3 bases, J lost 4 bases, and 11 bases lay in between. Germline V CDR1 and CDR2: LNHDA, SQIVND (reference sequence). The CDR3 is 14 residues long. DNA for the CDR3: TGTGCCAGTAGTATCGACGGCCTGGCAGATACGCAGTATTTT. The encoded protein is CASSIDGLADTQYF.

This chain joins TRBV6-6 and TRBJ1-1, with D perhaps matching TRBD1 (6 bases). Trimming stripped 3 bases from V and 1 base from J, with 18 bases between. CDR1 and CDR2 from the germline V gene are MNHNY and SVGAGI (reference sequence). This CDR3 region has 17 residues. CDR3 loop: CASSYSPRTDKNTEAFF. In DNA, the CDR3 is TGTGCCAGCAGTTATTCGCCCCGGACAGACAAGAACACTGAAGCTTTCTTT.

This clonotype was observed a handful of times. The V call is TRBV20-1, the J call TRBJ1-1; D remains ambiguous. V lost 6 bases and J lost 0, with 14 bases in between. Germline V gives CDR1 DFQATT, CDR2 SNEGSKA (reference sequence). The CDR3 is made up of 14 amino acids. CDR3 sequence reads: CSAPLGSVNTEAFF. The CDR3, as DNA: TGCAGTGCCCCACTCGGGTCAGTGAACACTGAAGCTTTCTTT.

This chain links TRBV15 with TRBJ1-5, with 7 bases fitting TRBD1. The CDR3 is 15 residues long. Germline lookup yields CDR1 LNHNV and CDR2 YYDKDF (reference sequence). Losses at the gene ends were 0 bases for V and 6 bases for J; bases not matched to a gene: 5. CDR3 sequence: CATSRDTGVVQPQHF. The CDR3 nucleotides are TGTGCCACCAGCAGAGATACAGGGGTCGTTCAGCCCCAGCATTTT.

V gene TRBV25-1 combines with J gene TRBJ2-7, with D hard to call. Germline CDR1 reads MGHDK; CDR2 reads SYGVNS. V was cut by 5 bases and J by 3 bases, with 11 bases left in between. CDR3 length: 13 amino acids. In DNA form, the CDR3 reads TGTGCCAGCAGTTTAGGAATCCGCTACGAGCAGTACTTC. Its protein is CASSLGIRYEQYF.

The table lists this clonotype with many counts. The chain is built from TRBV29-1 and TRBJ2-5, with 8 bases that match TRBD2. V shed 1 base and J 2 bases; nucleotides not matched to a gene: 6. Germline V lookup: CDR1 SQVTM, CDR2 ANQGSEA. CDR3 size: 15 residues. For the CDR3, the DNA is TGCAGCGTTGAAGGAGCGGGGGAAACTCAAGAGACCCAGTACTTC. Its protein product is CSVEGAGETQETQYF.

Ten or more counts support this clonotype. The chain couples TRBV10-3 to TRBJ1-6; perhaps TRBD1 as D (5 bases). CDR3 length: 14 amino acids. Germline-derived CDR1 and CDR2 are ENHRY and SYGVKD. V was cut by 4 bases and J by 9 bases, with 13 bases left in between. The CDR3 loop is CAISADSGGSPLHF. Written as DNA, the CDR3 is TGTGCCATCAGTGCAGACAGTGGCGGTTCACCCCTCCACTTT.

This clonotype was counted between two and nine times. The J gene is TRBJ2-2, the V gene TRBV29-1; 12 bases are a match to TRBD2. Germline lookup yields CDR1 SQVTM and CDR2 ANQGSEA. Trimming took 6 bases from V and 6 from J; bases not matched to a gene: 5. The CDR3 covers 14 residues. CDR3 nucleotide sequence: TGCAGCGTAAAGACTAGCGGGAGTGCCGGGGAGCTGTTTTTT. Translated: CSVKTSGSAGELFF.

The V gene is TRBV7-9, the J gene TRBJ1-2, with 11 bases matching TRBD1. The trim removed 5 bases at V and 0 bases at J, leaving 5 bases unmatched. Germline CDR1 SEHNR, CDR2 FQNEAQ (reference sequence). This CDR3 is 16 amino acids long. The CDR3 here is CASSAGQGATNYGYTF. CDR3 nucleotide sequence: TGTGCCAGCAGCGCTGGACAGGGGGCCACTAACTATGGCTACACCTTC. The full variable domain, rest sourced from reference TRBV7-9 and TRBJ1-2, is DTGVSQNPRHKITKRGQNVTFRCDPISEHNRLYWYRQTLGQGPEFLTYFQNEAQLEKSRLLSDRFSAERPKGSFSTLEIQRTEQGDSAMYLCASSAGQGATNYGYTFGSGTRLTVV.

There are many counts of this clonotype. Written as DNA, the CDR3 is TGTGCCAGCAGGCTGGAGGACAGGTACAATCAGCCCCAGCATTTT. This translates into CASRLEDRYNQPQHF. This chain uses TRBV2 with TRBJ1-5, with TRBD1 matching 7 bases. The trim removed 6 bases at V and 3 bases at J, leaving 8 bases unmatched. CDR3 length equals 15 residues. Germline V CDR1 and CDR2: SNHLY, FYNNEI.

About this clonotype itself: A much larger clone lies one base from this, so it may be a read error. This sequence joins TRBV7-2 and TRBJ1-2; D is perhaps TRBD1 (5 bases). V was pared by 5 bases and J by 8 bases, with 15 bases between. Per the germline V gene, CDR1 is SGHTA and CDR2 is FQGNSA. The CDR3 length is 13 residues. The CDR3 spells CASSRGPRGGYTF. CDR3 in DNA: TGTGCCAGCAGCCGAGGGCCTCGGGGGGGCTACACCTTC. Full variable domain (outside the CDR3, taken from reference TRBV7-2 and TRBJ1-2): GAGVSQSPSNKVTEKGKDVELRCDPISGHTALYWYRQSLGQGLEFLIYFQGNSAPDKSGLPSDRFSAERTGGSVSTLTIQRTQQEDSAVYLCASSRGPRGGYTFGSGTRLTVV.

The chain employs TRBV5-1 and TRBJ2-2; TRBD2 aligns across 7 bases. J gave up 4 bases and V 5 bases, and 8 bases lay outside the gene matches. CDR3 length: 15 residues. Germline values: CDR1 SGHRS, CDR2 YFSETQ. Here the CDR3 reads CASRPGGVRTGELFF. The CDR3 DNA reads TGCGCCAGCAGGCCTGGGGGGGTGCGCACCGGGGAGCTGTTTTTT.

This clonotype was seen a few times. The CDR3 DNA is TGTGCCAGCAGCACCACAGGGAGGGGAAATTCACCCCTCCACTTT. Its translation: CASSTTGRGNSPLHF. This sequence joins TRBV5-6 and TRBJ1-6; D possibly corresponds to TRBD1 (6 bases). The V gene's germline CDR1 is SGHDT and CDR2 YYEEEE. Between the trimmed V and J ends, which lost 4 bases and 7 bases, there was a span of 15 bases. The CDR3 length is 15 residues.

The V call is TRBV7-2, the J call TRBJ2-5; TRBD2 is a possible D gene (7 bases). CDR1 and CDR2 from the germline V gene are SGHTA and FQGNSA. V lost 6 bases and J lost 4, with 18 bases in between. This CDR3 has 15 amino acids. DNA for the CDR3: TGTGCCAGCAGGCCCCCCGGGGGGCTAAGAGAGACCCAGTACTTC. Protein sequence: CASRPPGGLRETQYF.

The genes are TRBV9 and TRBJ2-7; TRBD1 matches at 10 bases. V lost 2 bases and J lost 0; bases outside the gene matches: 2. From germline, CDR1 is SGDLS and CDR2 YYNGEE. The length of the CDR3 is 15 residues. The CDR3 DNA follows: TGTGCCAGCAGCGTGGGGACAGGGGTCTCCTACGAGCAGTACTTC. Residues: CASSVGTGVSYEQYF.

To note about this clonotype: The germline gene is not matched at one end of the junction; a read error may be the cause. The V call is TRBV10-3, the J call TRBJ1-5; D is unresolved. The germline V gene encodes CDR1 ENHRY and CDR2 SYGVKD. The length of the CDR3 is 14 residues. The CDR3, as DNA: TGTGCCAGCAGTTACCCTCGGGACAATCAGCCCCAGCATTTT. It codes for CASSYPRDNQPQHF.

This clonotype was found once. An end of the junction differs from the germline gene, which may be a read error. Here the CDR3 reads CASSASGEEAQAFF. DNA of the CDR3: TGTGCCAGCAGTGCTAGCGGAGAGGAGGCCCAAGCTTTCTTT. The chain carries TRBV10-3 and TRBJ1-1; D is uncertain. The CDR3 covers 14 residues. Germline lookup yields CDR1 ENHRY and CDR2 SYGVKD.

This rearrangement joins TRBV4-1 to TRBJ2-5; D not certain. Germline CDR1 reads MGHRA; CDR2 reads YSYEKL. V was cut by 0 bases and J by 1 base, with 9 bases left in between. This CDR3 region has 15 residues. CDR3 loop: CASSQDTTCQETQYF. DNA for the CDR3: TGCGCCAGCAGCCAAGATACGACGTGCCAAGAGACCCAGTACTTC.

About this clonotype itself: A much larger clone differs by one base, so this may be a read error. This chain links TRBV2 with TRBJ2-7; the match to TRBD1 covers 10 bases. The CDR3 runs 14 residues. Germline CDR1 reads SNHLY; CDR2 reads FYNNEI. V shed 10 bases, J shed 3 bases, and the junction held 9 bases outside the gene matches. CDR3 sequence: CANRRGTGDYEQYF. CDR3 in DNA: TGTGCCAACAGGAGAGGGACAGGGGACTACGAGCAGTACTTC. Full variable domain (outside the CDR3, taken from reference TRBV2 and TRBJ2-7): EPEVTQTPSHQVTQMGQEVILRCVPISNHLYFYWYRQILGQKVEFLVSFYNNEISEKSEIFDDQFSVERPDGSNFTLKIRSTKLEDSAMYFCANRRGTGDYEQYFGPGTRLTVT.

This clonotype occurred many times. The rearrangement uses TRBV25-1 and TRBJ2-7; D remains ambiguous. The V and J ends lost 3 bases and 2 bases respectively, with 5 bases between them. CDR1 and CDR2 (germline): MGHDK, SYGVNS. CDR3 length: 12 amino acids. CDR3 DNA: TGTGCCAGCAGTGAGGGCCCCTACGAGCAGTACTTC. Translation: CASSEGPYEQYF.

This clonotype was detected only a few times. The chain's CDR3 is CASETTSGGAETQYF. CDR3 DNA sequence: TGTGCCAGTGAAACGACTAGCGGGGGGGCCGAGACCCAGTACTTC. The chain has TRBV11-1 and TRBJ2-5; TRBD2 agrees at 14 bases. The CDR3 length is 15 residues. Trimming took 9 bases from V and 5 from J; bases not matched to a gene: 8. The germline V gene encodes CDR1 SGHAT and CDR2 FQDESV (reference sequence).

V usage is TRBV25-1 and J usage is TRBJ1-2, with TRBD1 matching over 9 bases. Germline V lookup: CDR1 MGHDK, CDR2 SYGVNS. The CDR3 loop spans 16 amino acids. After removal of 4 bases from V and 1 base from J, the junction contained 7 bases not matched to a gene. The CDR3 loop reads CASSATGTGSNYGYTF. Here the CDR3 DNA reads TGTGCCAGCAGTGCGACCGGGACAGGGAGTAACTATGGCTACACCTTC.

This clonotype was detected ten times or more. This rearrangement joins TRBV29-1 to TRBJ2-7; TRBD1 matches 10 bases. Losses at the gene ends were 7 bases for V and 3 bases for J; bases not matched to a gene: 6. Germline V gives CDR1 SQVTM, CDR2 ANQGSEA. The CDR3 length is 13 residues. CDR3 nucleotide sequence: TGCAGCGCTATGGGACAGGGGAGCTACGAGCAGTACTTC. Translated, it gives CSAMGQGSYEQYF.

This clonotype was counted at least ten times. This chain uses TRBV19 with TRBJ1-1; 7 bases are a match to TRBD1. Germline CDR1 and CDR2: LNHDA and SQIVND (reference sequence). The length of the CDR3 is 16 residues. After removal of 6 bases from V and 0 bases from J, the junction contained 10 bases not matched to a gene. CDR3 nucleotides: TGTGCCAGTAGGATTACAGGGGCAGGCATGAACACTGAAGCTTTCTTT. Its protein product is CASRITGAGMNTEAFF.

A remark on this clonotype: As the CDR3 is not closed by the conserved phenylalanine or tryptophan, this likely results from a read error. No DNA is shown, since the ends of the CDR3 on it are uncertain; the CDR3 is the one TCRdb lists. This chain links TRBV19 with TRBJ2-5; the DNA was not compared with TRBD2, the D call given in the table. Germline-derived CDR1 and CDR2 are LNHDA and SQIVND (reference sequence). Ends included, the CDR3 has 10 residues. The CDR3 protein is CASSSSRSTS.

In DNA, the CDR3 is TGTGCCAGCAGCGTTGTAACGGGGGGGGAAGAGACCCAGTACTTC. This sequence encodes CASSVVTGGEETQYF. This chain links TRBV5-4 with TRBJ2-5; 8 nucleotides agree with TRBD2. The trim removed 4 bases at V and 3 bases at J, leaving 8 bases unmatched. CDR1 is SGHNT, CDR2 YYREEE, per germline (reference sequence). CDR3 size: 15 residues.

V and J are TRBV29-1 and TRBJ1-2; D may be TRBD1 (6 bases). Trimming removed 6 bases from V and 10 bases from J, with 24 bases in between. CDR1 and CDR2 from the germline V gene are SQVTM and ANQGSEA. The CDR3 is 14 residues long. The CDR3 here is CSVDEQGGPYDYTF. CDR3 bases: TGCAGCGTAGACGAACAGGGAGGACCCTACGACTACACCTTC.